The 25 T cell receptor beta chains given below trace back to one sample, sequenced in a study of CD8+CD57+ T cells in acquired aplastic anemia. CDR3 and TCR beta VDJ profiling relied on a genomic DNA template. TCRdb used MiXCR to reprocess the reads, holding one entry per CDR3 protein. The sample has 150,000 to 200,000 distinct CDR3 sequences; less than 60% are singletons. Patients included in sequencing had previously demonstrated CD8+CD57+ cell expansion by flow cytometry. The sample taken for sequencing was sorted CD4+, CD8+, or CD8+CD57+ T cells (not recorded which) from PBMCs. These TCRs come from a human donor with aplastic anemia.

This clonotype was detected many times. V is TRBV29-1 and J is TRBJ2-1; D might be TRBD1 (6 bases). The CDR3 length is 12 residues. The germline V gene has CDR1 SQVTM and CDR2 ANQGSEA. The V end lost 3 bases, the J end lost 8 bases, and 11 bases lay between the germline ends. The CDR3 reads CSVDGGSDEQFF. CDR3 nucleotide sequence: TGCAGCGTTGATGGGGGCTCGGATGAGCAGTTCTTC.

The CDR3 spells CASSQEPAGRNYEQYF. Here the CDR3 DNA reads TGCGCCAGCAGCCAAGAGCCGGCAGGGAGGAACTACGAGCAGTACTTC. The rearrangement uses TRBV4-3 and TRBJ2-7, with D possibly TRBD2 on 6 matching bases. From germline, CDR1 is LGHNA and CDR2 YSLEER. V was shortened by 0 bases and J by 3 bases, with 15 bases between the two germline ends. The CDR3 is 16 residues long.

This clonotype was observed many times. V gene TRBV6-2 or TRBV6-3 combines with J gene TRBJ1-6, with 9 positions matching TRBD1. CDR1 and CDR2 from the germline V gene are MNHEY and SVGEGT. After removal of 2 bases from V and 7 bases from J, the junction contained 12 bases not matched to a gene. CDR3 length equals 18 residues. CDR3 protein: CASSYPKGVGTGNSPLHF. The CDR3 DNA is TGTGCCAGCAGTTACCCCAAAGGGGTAGGGACAGGGAATTCACCCCTCCACTTT.

This clonotype was recorded many times. The J gene is TRBJ1-2, the V gene TRBV24-1; TRBD1 is a possible D gene (6 bases). The CDR3 is made up of 14 amino acids. The germline V gene has CDR1 KGHDR and CDR2 SFDVKD. With 1 base removed from V and 4 bases from J, the gap between germline ends came to 9 bases. The CDR3 DNA sequence: TGTGCCACCAGTGATTTCAGGGGAGGCTATGGCTACACCTTC. Translating gives CATSDFRGGYGYTF.

Concerning this clonotype itself: A junction end diverges from the germline sequence, so it may reflect a read error. This chain joins TRBV10-3 and TRBJ2-1; TRBD1 aligns across 9 bases. CDR1 is ENHRY, CDR2 SYGVKD, per germline. CDR3 length: 15 amino acids. The CDR3 DNA reads TGTGCCATCAATGAGGGACAGGGTAGAGTAGGTGAGCAGTTCTTC. It codes for CAINEGQGRVGEQFF.

This clonotype was seen only once. The chain carries TRBV14 and TRBJ2-7, with TRBD2 identical over 7 bases. In germline, CDR1 is SGHDN, CDR2 FVKESK. The CDR3 is 15 residues long. V shed 1 base and J 7 bases; nucleotides not matched to a gene: 10. CDR3 sequence reads: CASSQGWSSGNEQYF. The CDR3 DNA sequence: TGTGCCAGCAGCCAAGGGTGGTCTAGCGGCAATGAGCAGTACTTC. Variable domain in full (rest from reference TRBV14 and TRBJ2-7): EAGVTQFPSHSVIEKGQTVTLRCDPISGHDNLYWYRRVMGKEIKFLLHFVKESKQDESGMPNNRFLAERTGGTYSTLKVQPAELEDSGVYFCASSQGWSSGNEQYFGPGTRLTVT.

This clonotype occurred many times. The chain joins TRBV24-1 to TRBJ2-3, with unresolved D. The CDR3 is 13 amino acids. Per germline, CDR1 KGHDR and CDR2 SFDVKD. With 11 bases removed from V and 2 bases from J, the gap between germline ends came to 13 bases. CDR3 DNA: TGTGCCATTGGTGACGGATACACAGATACGCAGTATTTT. Translating gives CAIGDGYTDTQYF.

The rearrangement joins TRBV5-4 to TRBJ1-2; tentatively, D is TRBD1 (5 bases). Germline V CDR1 and CDR2: SGHNT, YYREEE (reference sequence). The CDR3 has 14 residues. The V end was cut by 3 bases, the J end by 4 bases, with 13 bases between. CDR3 DNA sequence: TGTGCCAGCAGCTCCGCAGGGTTTGGCTATGGCTACACCTTC. Its protein product is CASSSAGFGYGYTF.

This clonotype was detected a few times. This CDR3 is CSATEAGTYEQYF. Written as DNA, the CDR3 is TGCAGTGCGACCGAAGCGGGCACCTACGAGCAGTACTTC. The chain has TRBV20-1 and TRBJ2-7, with D perhaps matching TRBD2 (6 bases). The germline gives CDR1 DFQATT, CDR2 SNEGSKA (reference sequence). This CDR3 contains 13 residues. The ends were cut back, 6 bases at V and 2 bases at J, with 14 bases in the middle.

This clonotype has ten or more counts. The chain employs TRBV10-3 and TRBJ2-3; 14 bases map to TRBD2. This CDR3 is built from 15 residues. Trimming at V came to 8 bases and at J to 5 bases, leaving 6 bases not matched to a gene. The germline V gene encodes CDR1 ENHRY and CDR2 SYGVKD. In DNA form, the CDR3 reads TGTGCCATCCGGCCCGGGACTAGCGGGGGAGATACGCAGTATTTT. Translated: CAIRPGTSGGDTQYF.

The chain couples TRBV24-1 to TRBJ2-3, with TRBD2 as a possible D gene (6 bases). This CDR3 has 14 residues. Germline V gene lookup returns CDR1 KGHDR and CDR2 SFDVKD. V was cut by 3 bases and J by 6 bases, with 12 bases left in between. This chain's CDR3 is CATSDRRLEDTQYF. The CDR3 region has the DNA TGTGCCACCAGTGATCGACGACTAGAGGATACGCAGTATTTT.

The CDR3: CSVHRDGNMNTEAFF. The CDR3 coding sequence is TGCAGCGTACACCGGGACGGTAACATGAACACTGAAGCTTTCTTT. The chain couples TRBV29-1 to TRBJ1-1; tentative D call: TRBD1 (5 bases). Germline lookup yields CDR1 SQVTM and CDR2 ANQGSEA. V lost 6 bases to trimming and J lost 0 bases, with 17 bases between them. This CDR3 is 15 amino acids long.

Many counts were recorded for this clonotype. V gene TRBV15 combines with J gene TRBJ2-5; the D is unclear. This CDR3 has 13 residues. The V end lost 8 bases, the J end lost 1 base, and 11 bases lay between the germline ends. Per the germline V gene, CDR1 is LNHNV and CDR2 is YYDKDF (reference sequence). CDR3 coding DNA: TGTGCCACCGCTCGGGCTTTCCAAGAGACCCAGTACTTC. Protein: CATARAFQETQYF. The entire variable domain, with the rest obtained from reference TRBV15 and TRBJ2-5, is as follows: DAMVIQNPRYQVTQFGKPVTLSCSQTLNHNVMYWYQQKSSQAPKLLFHYYDKDFNNEADTPDNFQSRRPNTSFCFLDIRSPGLGDTAMYLCATARAFQETQYFGPGTRLLVL.

The sample holds one count of this clonotype. This chain connects TRBV24-1 to TRBJ1-2, with D unclear. With 3 bases removed from V and 4 bases from J, the gap between germline ends came to 11 bases. CDR1 is KGHDR and CDR2 is SFDVKD in the germline V gene. The CDR3 loop spans 14 amino acids. The CDR3 sequence is CATSDSRRGYGYTF. CDR3 DNA: TGTGCCACCAGTGATAGCAGACGGGGCTATGGCTACACCTTC.

The rearrangement uses TRBV10-2 and TRBJ1-2; D is undetermined. Per germline, CDR1 WSHSY and CDR2 SAAADI. Trimming pared 0 bases from V and 4 bases from J, leaving 12 bases between. This CDR3 comprises 15 residues. CDR3 sequence: CASSESWTDVYGYTF. The CDR3 DNA reads TGCGCCAGCAGTGAGTCTTGGACGGACGTCTATGGCTACACCTTC.

The rearrangement joins TRBV9 to TRBJ2-2; TRBD1 matches 8 bases. This CDR3 spans 15 amino acids. From germline, CDR1 is SGDLS and CDR2 YYNGEE. V shed 1 base, J shed 6 bases, and the junction held 5 bases outside the gene matches. In nucleotides, the CDR3 is TGTGCCAGCAGCGTACATCAGGGGGCGGCCGGGGAGCTGTTTTTT. Encoded protein: CASSVHQGAAGELFF.

The CDR3 region is CASSYGPTGLESPLHF. CDR3 bases: TGTGCCAGCAGTTACGGGCCGACAGGGTTGGAGTCACCCCTCCACTTT. This chain uses TRBV6-2 or TRBV6-3 with TRBJ1-6; 7 bases match TRBD1. Germline-derived CDR1 and CDR2 are MNHEY and SVGEGT. Trimming took 2 bases from V and 10 from J; bases not matched to a gene: 11. This CDR3 has 16 amino acids.

This clonotype was seen only a few times. The gene calls are TRBV10-3 and TRBJ2-7; D call uncertain. CDR3 length: 14 amino acids. CDR1 and CDR2 (germline): ENHRY, SYGVKD. Trimming shortened V by 0 bases and J by 3 bases, and 9 bases separated the two germline ends. The CDR3 region is CAISESIGSYEQYF. The CDR3 DNA sequence: TGTGCCATCAGTGAGTCGATAGGAAGCTACGAGCAGTACTTC.

The rearrangement links TRBV5-1 to TRBJ2-4; unclear D gene. CDR1 and CDR2 (germline): SGHRS, YFSETQ. There are 12 residues in the CDR3. V gave up 7 bases and J gave up 15 bases, with 20 bases separating them. CDR3 DNA sequence: TGCGCCAGCCCCCTTGGGCTGGGTTGTTCGTACTTC. Translated: CASPLGLGCSYF.

This clonotype has only a few counts. The conserved closing phenylalanine or tryptophan is absent in this CDR3, likely reflecting a read error. No DNA is shown, since the ends of the CDR3 on it are uncertain; the CDR3 is the one TCRdb lists. The CDR3: CATSRDGLA. The chain is built from TRBV15 and TRBJ2-7; TRBD2 reflects the table's D call only, with no check against the DNA. The CDR3 length is 9 residues, termini included. Germline CDR1 and CDR2: LNHNV and YYDKDF (reference sequence).

As regards this clonotype: A read error may explain this, as a much larger clone is one base away. The chain joins TRBV12-5 to TRBJ1-2; D gene uncertain. CDR3 size: 13 residues. From germline, CDR1 is LGHNT and CDR2 FRNRAP. The CDR3 sequence: CASGFGRNYGCTF. The CDR3 DNA follows: TGTGCTAGTGGTTTCGGACGGAACTATGGCTGCACCTTC.

The sample holds a few counts of this clonotype. The chain links TRBV2 to TRBJ2-7, with a possible D match to TRBD1 (5 bases). V lost 8 bases and J lost 2, with 10 bases in between. The length of the CDR3 is 12 residues. Germline-derived CDR1 and CDR2 are SNHLY and FYNNEI. The CDR3 DNA sequence: TGTGCCAGCTTATCCAGGGCCTACGAGCAGTACTTC. It encodes CASLSRAYEQYF.

The rearrangement links TRBV25-1 to TRBJ1-1, with a possible D match to TRBD1 (6 bases). Trimming took off 5 bases at V and 5 bases at J, with 18 bases between the two ends. Looked up from germline, CDR1 is MGHDK and CDR2 is SYGVNS. CDR3 length: 15 residues. The CDR3 here is CASSPTAGVWTEAFF. Here the CDR3 DNA reads TGTGCCAGCAGTCCCACCGCAGGGGTATGGACTGAAGCTTTCTTT. Filled out from reference TRBV25-1 and TRBJ1-1, the complete variable domain reads EADIYQTPRYLVIGTGKKITLECSQTMGHDKMYWYQQDPGMELHLIHYSYGVNSTEKGDLSSESTVSRIRTEHFPLTLESARPSHTSQYLCASSPTAGVWTEAFFGQGTRLTVV.

This clonotype came up a few times. The gene calls are TRBV24-1 and TRBJ2-7; 12 bases agree with TRBD2. The CDR3 totals 15 residues. The V segment lost 9 bases and the J segment 7 bases; nucleotides outside the gene matches: 12. The germline CDR1 and CDR2 sequences are KGHDR and SFDVKD. Here the CDR3 DNA reads TGTGCCACCTCTAGCGGGAGGGAGGGGTCAGGGGAGCAGTACTTC. Translation gives CATSSGREGSGEQYF.

In this sample, this clonotype turned up a few times. V gene TRBV5-1 combines with J gene TRBJ2-7; 7 bases line up with TRBD1. Germline-derived CDR1 and CDR2 are SGHRS and YFSETQ. Losses at the gene ends were 4 bases for V and 3 bases for J; bases not matched to a gene: 13. This CDR3 spans 16 amino acids. This chain's CDR3 is CASSLGAGDSLYEQYF. In nucleotides, the CDR3 is TGCGCCAGCAGCCTGGGGGCCGGGGACAGCCTCTACGAGCAGTACTTC.